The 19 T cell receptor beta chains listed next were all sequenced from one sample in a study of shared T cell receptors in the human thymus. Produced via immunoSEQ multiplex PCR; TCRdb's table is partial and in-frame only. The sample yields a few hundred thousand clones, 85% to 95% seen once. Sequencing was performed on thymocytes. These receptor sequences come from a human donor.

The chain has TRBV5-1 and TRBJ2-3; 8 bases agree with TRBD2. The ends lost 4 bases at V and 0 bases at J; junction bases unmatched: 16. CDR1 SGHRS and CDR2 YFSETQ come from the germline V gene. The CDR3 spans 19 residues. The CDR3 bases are TGCGCCAGCAGCCCTGTCGGTCATGCTAGCGGGCGGAGCACAGATACGCAGTATTTT. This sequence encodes CASSPVGHASGRSTDTQYF.

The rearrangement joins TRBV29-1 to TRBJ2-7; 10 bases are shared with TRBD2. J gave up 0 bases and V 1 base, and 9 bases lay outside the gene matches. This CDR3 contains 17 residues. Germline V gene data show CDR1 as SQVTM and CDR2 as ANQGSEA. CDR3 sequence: CSVEASGSLLSSYEQYF. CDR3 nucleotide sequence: TGCAGCGTTGAAGCTAGCGGGAGCCTCCTAAGCTCCTACGAGCAGTACTTC.

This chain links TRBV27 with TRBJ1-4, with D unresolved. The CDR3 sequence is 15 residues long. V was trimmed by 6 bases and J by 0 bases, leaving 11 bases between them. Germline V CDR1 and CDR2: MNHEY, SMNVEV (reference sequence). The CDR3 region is CASSAGIPTNEKLFF. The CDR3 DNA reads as TGTGCCAGCAGCGCCGGGATTCCAACTAATGAAAAACTGTTTTTT.

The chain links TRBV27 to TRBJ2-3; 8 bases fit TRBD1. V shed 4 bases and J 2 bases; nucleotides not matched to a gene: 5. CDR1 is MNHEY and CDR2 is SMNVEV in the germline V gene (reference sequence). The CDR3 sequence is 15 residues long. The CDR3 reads CASSSPGQATDTQYF. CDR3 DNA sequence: TGTGCCAGCAGTTCCCCGGGACAGGCCACAGATACGCAGTATTTT.

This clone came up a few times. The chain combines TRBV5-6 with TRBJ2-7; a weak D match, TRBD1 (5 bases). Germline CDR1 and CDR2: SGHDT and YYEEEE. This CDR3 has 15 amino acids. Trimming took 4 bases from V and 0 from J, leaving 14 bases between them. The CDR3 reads CASSLTGFSSYEQYF. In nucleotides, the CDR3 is TGTGCCAGCAGCCTAACAGGATTCTCCTCCTACGAGCAGTACTTC.

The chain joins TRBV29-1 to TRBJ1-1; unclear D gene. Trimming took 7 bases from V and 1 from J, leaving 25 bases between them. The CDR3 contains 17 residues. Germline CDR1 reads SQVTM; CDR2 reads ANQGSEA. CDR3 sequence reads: CSARNNPGGRRNTEAFF. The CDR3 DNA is TGCAGCGCGCGTAACAACCCGGGAGGCAGGAGGAACACTGAAGCTTTCTTT. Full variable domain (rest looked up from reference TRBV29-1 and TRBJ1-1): SAVISQKPSRDICQRGTSLTIQCQVDSQVTMMFWYRQQPGQSLTLIATANQGSEATYESGFVIDKFPISRPNLTFSTLTVSNMSPEDSSIYLCSARNNPGGRRNTEAFFGQGTRLTVV.

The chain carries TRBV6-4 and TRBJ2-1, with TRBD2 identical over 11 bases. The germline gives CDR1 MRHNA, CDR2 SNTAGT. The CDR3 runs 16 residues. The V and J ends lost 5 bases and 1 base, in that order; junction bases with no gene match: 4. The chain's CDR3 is CASSPGTSGSYNEQFF. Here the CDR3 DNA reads TGTGCCAGCAGTCCGGGGACTAGCGGATCCTACAATGAGCAGTTCTTC.

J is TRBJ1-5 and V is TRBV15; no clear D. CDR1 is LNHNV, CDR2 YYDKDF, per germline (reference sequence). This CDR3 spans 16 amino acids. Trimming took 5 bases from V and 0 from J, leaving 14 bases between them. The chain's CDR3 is CATSYDRYYSNQPQHF. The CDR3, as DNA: TGTGCCACCAGCTACGATCGATATTATAGCAATCAGCCCCAGCATTTT.

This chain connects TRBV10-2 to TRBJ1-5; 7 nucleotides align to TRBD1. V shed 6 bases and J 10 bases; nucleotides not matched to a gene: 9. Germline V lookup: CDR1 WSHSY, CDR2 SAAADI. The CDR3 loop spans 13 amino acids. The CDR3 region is CASSLTGRIPQHF. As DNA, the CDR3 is TGCGCCAGCAGCCTGACAGGGAGGATCCCCCAGCATTTT.

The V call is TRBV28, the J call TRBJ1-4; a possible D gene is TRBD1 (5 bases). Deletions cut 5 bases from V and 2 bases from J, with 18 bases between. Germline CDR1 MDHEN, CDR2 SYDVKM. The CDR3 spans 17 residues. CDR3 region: CASSARVRETTNEKLFF. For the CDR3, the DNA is TGTGCCAGCAGTGCCCGGGTCAGGGAGACGACTAATGAAAAACTGTTTTTT.

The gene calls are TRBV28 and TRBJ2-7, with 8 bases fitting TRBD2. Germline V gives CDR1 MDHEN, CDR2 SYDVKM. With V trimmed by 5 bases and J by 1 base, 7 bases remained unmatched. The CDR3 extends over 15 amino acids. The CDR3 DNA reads TGTGCCAGCAGTACCCGTAGCGGGACATCCTACGAGCAGTACTTC. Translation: CASSTRSGTSYEQYF.

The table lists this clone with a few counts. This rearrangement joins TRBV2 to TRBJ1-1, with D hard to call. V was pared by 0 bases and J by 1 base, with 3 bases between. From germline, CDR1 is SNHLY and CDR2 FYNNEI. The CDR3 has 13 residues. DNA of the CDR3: TGTGCCAGCAGTGAAGCACAGAACACTGAAGCTTTCTTT. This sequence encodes CASSEAQNTEAFF.

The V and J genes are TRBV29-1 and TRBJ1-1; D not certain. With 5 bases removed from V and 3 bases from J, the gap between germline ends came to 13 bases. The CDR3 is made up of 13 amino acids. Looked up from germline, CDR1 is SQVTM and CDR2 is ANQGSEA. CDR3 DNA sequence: TGCAGCGTTTCCCAGGCGGTGGACACTGAAGCTTTCTTT. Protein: CSVSQAVDTEAFF. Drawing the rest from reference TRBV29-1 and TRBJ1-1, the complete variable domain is SAVISQKPSRDICQRGTSLTIQCQVDSQVTMMFWYRQQPGQSLTLIATANQGSEATYESGFVIDKFPISRPNLTFSTLTVSNMSPEDSSIYLCSVSQAVDTEAFFGQGTRLTVV.

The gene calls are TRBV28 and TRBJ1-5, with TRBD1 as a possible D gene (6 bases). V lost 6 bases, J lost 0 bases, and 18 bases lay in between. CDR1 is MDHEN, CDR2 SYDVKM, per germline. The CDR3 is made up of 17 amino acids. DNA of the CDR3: TGTGCCAGCAGCGATCGCGGGGGGCAGACTAGCAATCAGCCCCAGCATTTT. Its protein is CASSDRGGQTSNQPQHF.

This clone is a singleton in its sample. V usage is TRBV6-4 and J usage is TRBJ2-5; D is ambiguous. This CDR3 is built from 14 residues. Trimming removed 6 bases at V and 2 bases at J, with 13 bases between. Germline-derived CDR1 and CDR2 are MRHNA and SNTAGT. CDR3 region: CASSEPGRQETQYF. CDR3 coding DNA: TGTGCCAGCAGCGAGCCCGGCAGGCAAGAGACCCAGTACTTC.

The CDR3 here is CASSFLRDRDETQYF. CDR3 bases: TGTGCCAGCAGTTTCCTCCGGGACAGGGATGAGACCCAGTACTTC. The chain is built from TRBV28 and TRBJ2-5; 9 nucleotides match TRBD1. The germline V gene has CDR1 MDHEN and CDR2 SYDVKM. The CDR3 consists of 15 residues. J was trimmed by 5 bases and V by 3 bases; bases with no gene match: 7.

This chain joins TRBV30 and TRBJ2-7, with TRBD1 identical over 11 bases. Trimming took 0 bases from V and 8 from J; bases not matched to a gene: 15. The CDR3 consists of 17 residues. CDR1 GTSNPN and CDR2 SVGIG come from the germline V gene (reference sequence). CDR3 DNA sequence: TGTGCCTGGAGTGTAAGGTCTTTATCGGACAGGGGGCTTCAGCAGTACTTC. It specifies CAWSVRSLSDRGLQQYF.

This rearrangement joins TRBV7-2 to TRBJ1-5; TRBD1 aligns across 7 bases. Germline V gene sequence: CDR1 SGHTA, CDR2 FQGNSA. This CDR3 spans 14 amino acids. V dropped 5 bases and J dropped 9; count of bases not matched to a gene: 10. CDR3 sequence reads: CASSLTGAGRPQHF. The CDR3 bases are TGTGCCAGCAGCCTCACAGGGGCCGGCCGGCCCCAGCATTTT.

In DNA form, the CDR3 reads TGCAGCGTATTTATAGGGGTAAACGCAGAAAGCTCTGGAAACACCATATATTTT. This encodes CSVFIGVNAESSGNTIYF. The rearrangement uses TRBV29-1 and TRBJ1-3, with a tentative D call TRBD1 (5 bases). CDR1 is SQVTM and CDR2 is ANQGSEA in the germline V gene. Trimming removed 6 bases at V and 0 bases at J, with 24 bases between. The CDR3 is made up of 18 amino acids.